This TCR beta chain was identified during a study of regulatory T cells in long-lasting Graves disease. The V and J ends lost 6 bases and 1 base respectively, with 12 bases between them. The CDR3 consists of 14 residues. The germline CDR1 and CDR2 sequences are SNHLY and FYNNEI. Findings and caveats of the study: Analysis covered peripheral blood alone, not thyroid tissue.

In building TCR beta libraries, iRepertoire HTBI primers were used together with Arm-PCR of CDR3 regions. TCRdb used MiXCR to reprocess the multiplex PCR reads, holding one entry per CDR3 protein. The data show hundreds of thousands of distinct CDR3 sequences, less than 15% seen once. The sample holds many counts of this clonotype. The antigen is undetermined. Time point denoted: newly diagnosed GD, antithyroid drugs for less than 3 months. PBMCs were the source of the RNA used for TCR sequencing. American Thyroid Association guidelines were used to diagnose Graves' disease. In addition, the sample was reused for a study of T cells in Graves' hyperthyroidism and ophthalmopathy. From that second work: Graves' hyperthyroidism showing no ophthalmopathy progression within 18 months was considered stable. Carried out on the TCR CDR3, a first-round RT-PCR used the HTBI primer set.

This specimen was peripheral blood mononuclear cells (PBMCs), taken at new diagnosis, from a patient treated with antithyroid drugs. The gene calls are TRBV2 and TRBJ1-1, with D unclear. The origin of this receptor is a man in his thirties or forties with Graves disease. The CDR3 DNA follows: TGTGCCAGCAGCGTACGAGTGGCGAACACTGAAGCTTTCTTT. It is translated as CASSVRVANTEAFF.